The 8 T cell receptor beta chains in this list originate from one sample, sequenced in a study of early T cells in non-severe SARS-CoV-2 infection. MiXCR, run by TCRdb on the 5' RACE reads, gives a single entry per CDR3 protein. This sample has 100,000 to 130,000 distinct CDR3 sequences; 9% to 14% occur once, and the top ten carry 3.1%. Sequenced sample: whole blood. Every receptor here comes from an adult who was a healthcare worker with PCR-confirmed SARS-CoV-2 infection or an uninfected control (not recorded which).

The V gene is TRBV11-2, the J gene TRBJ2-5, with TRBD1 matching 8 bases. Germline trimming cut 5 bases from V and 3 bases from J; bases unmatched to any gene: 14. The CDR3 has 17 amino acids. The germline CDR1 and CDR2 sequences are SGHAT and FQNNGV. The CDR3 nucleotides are TGTGCCAGCAGCCCAAGAGAGGGGACAGGTGGGAAAGAGACCCAGTACTTC. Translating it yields CASSPREGTGGKETQYF.

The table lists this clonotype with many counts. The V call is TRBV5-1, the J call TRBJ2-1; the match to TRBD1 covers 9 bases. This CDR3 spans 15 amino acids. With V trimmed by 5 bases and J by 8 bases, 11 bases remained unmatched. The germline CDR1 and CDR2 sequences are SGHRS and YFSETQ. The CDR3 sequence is CASSLGTGNIDEQFF. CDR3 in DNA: TGCGCCAGCAGTTTAGGGACAGGGAACATAGATGAGCAGTTCTTC. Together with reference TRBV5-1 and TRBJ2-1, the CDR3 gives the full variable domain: KAGVTQTPRYLIKTRGQQVTLSCSPISGHRSVSWYQQTPGQGLQFLFEYFSETQRNKGNFPGRFSGRQFSNSRSEMNVSTLELGDSALYLCASSLGTGNIDEQFFGPGTRLTVL.

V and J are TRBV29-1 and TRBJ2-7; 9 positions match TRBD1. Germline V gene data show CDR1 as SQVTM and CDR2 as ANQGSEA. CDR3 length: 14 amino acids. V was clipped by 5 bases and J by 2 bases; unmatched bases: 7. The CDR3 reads CSVTRDRAPYEQYF. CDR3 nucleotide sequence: TGCAGCGTTACCCGGGACAGGGCCCCCTACGAGCAGTACTTC.

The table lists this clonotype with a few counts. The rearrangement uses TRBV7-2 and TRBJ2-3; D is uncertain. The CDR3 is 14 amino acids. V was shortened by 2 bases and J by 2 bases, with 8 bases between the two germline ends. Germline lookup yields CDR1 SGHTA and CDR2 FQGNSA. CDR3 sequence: CASSLWGYTDTQYF. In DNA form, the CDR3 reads TGTGCCAGCAGCTTATGGGGTTACACAGATACGCAGTATTTT.

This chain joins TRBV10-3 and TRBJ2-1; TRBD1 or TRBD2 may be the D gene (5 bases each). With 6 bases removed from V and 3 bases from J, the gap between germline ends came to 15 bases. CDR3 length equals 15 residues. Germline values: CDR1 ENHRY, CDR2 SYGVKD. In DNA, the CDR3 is TGTGCCATCAGCCCGGCCGGGGACCTCTACAATGAGCAGTTCTTC. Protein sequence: CAISPAGDLYNEQFF.

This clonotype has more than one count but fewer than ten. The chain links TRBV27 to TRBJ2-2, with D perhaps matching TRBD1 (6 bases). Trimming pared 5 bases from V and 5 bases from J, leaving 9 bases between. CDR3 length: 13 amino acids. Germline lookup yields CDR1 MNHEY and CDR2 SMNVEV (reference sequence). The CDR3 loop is CASSPGTTGELFF. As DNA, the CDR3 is TGTGCCAGCAGTCCCGGGACAACCGGGGAGCTGTTTTTT.

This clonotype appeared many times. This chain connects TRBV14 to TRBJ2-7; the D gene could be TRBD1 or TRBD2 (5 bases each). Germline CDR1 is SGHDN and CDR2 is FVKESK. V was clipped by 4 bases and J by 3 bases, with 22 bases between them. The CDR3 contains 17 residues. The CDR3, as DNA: TGTGCCAGCAGCCTGATCCCCCCGGGACCGGGATTCTACGAGCAGTACTTC. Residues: CASSLIPPGPGFYEQYF.

The CDR3 protein is CATSQRDAGGQFF. The CDR3 region has the DNA TGTGCCACCAGCCAACGGGACGCAGGGGGGCAGTTCTTC. This sequence joins TRBV24-1 and TRBJ2-1, with 7 nucleotides matching TRBD1. CDR1 is KGHDR, CDR2 SFDVKD, per germline. V was pared by 7 bases and J by 12 bases, with 11 bases of the junction left unmatched. CDR3 length: 13 residues.